The present entry profiles one TCR beta chain with its context. Its antigen is currently not known. Per-nucleotide qualities are absent, and no much larger clonotype sits a single base away. Between the V and J ends, shortened by 8 bases and 4 bases respectively, the junction contains 18 bases. CDR1 and CDR2, looked up from the germline V gene, are MDHEN and SYDVKM. From cysteine to phenylalanine, the CDR3 is 15 amino acids long. The kept DNA is CDR3 alone, 45 bases in frame from the first base. The sample is drawn from a study of blood T cell repertoires in COVID-19 (dated by TCRdb to about 2020). About the study as a whole: Samples from collaborators originated in the United States, Italy and Spain and spanned both the acute and convalescent phases of COVID-19. Where available, HLA class I and class II types were taken from metadata supplied by the sample provider and were not determined by assay-based typing. Deeply sampled blood TCRbeta repertoires from subjects exposed to, actively infected with, or recovered from COVID-19 were included in the dataset. Sample metadata almost always included a de-identified subject ID, COVID-19 status, age in years and sex. Samples came from the ongoing ImmuneRACE study (first 160 participants) plus 1,254 subjects from 6 global collaborators. The repertoires were released in a freely available public database meant as a resource for research on the immune response to SARS-CoV-2. The prospective study material was composed of cDNA or gDNA derived from T cells, B-cell-depleted T cells, or PBMCs. What the authors observed across the whole study: How much clinical and demographic metadata was included differed by source and by participant, and the metadata was provided uncurated.

The immunoSEQ Assay, a bias-controlled multiplex PCR, was used to amplify TCRbeta CDR3 regions from genomic DNA. The source study handled its data this way. Within the assay, amplification of reference gene primers was used to estimate how many nucleated cells each sample contained. Sequence reads were collapsed and filtered to measure the absolute abundance of every unique TCRbeta CDR3 rearrangement. Productive Simpson clonality was computed per sample as the square root of Simpson's diversity index over productive rearrangements. The clones in this table, taken by TCRdb from immuneACCESS, are in-frame only. Not every clone is retained; where verified, under half of the shortfall comes from an unresolved V gene, and the cause of the rest is unknown. V and J calls and clone size are copied from that table; D and trimming were computed from the DNA. Here the sample has around 250,000 clones; roughly 82% occur a single time. The ten top clones hold 9% to 15% of the sample.

Whole blood was collected in K2EDTA tubes by collaborating institutions according to the institutions' own protocols. Collaborator samples were shipped for TCRbeta analysis as frozen whole blood, isolated PBMCs, or DNA extracted from either sample type. The sequenced material came from peripheral blood. The chain was built from TRBV28 and TRBJ1-5; the best D guess is TRBD1, with 6 bases matching. The TCR comes from a man older than 75 with acute or convalescent COVID-19. The CDR3 reads as follows: CASARFGTTNQPQHF. The DNA sequence follows: TGTGCCAGCGCCCGGTTTGGGACAACTAATCAGCCCCAGCATTTT.